This TCR beta chain is drawn from a study of T cell responses to AZD1222 COVID-19 vaccine. This clone was detected only a few times. The CDR3 has 12 amino acids. Between the trimmed V and J ends, which lost 0 bases and 9 bases, there was a span of 6 bases. CDR1 is GTSNPN, CDR2 SVGIG, per germline (reference sequence). Repertoires were generated with immunoSEQ multiplex PCR, while TCRdb's copy carries only in-frame clones and drops some. In the table there are tens of thousands of clones, around nine tenths of which are singletons. The source is an adult who received the AZD1222 COVID-19 vaccine. Source: peripheral blood, taken 28 days after the second AZD1222 dose. The gene calls are TRBV30 and TRBJ1-6; no reliable D call. CDR3 nucleotide sequence: TGTGCCTGGAGTGTAAGCGGTTCACCCCTCCACTTT. Translated: CAWSVSGSPLHF.